Presented here are 16 T cell receptor beta chains from one specimen sequenced in a study of T cells in Graves' hyperthyroidism and ophthalmopathy. The CDR3 regions of TCR beta were amplified from RNA transcripts. The TCR CDR3 was amplified in a first-round RT-PCR using the HTBI primer set. Via MiXCR, TCRdb re-called the multiplex PCR reads, giving one row per CDR3 protein. The profile shows approximately 560,000 distinct CDR3 sequences, 40% to 55% of them singletons. The specimen sequenced was peripheral blood or thyroid tissue (not recorded which). The source is a young woman with Graves' hyperthyroidism.

In this sample, this clonotype turned up a few times. V gene TRBV12-3 or TRBV12-4 combines with J gene TRBJ1-2; D gene uncertain. V gave up 8 bases and J gave up 4 bases, with 11 bases separating them. The length of the CDR3 is 12 residues. CDR3 bases: TGTGCCAGCTACGACGGAAGCTATGGCTACACCTTC. Its protein is CASYDGSYGYTF.

This chain uses TRBV20-1 with TRBJ1-1; no definite D call. Germline V gene lookup returns CDR1 DFQATT and CDR2 SNEGSKA (reference sequence). CDR3 length: 12 amino acids. The V gene lost 3 bases and the J gene lost 2 bases, with 7 bases spanning the gap. DNA for the CDR3: TGCAGTGCTAGGCAACCCAACACTGAAGCTTTCTTT. It translates to CSARQPNTEAFF.

This clonotype was recorded at least ten times. J is TRBJ1-6 and V is TRBV7-9; no definite D call. V dropped 3 bases and J dropped 16 bases, with 10 bases sitting between them. There are 11 residues in the CDR3. Germline V CDR1 and CDR2: SEHNR, FQNEAQ (reference sequence). CDR3 bases: TGTGCCAGCAGCTTGACGGGCCTGCTCCACTTT. Protein product: CASSLTGLLHF.

The chain recombines TRBV12-5 with TRBJ2-2, with 11 nucleotides matching TRBD2. Trimming cost V 4 bases and J 5 bases; bases outside gene matches: 15. The germline V gene has CDR1 LGHNT and CDR2 FRNRAP. This CDR3 has 19 amino acids. CDR3 region: CASGSTLGLAGGGTGELFF. The CDR3 bases are TGTGCTAGTGGTTCAACCCTGGGGCTAGCGGGAGGTGGAACCGGGGAGCTGTTTTTT.

This clonotype was seen only a few times. The chain joins TRBV6-2 or TRBV6-3 to TRBJ1-3; the D gene is possibly TRBD1 (5 bases). The CDR3 sequence is 18 residues long. From germline, CDR1 is MNHEY and CDR2 SVGEGT. Trimming removed 2 bases at V and 3 bases at J, with 20 bases between. DNA for the CDR3: TGTGCCAGCAGTTACGCTCCGCCCGGGATGAGGGGTGGAAACACCATATATTTT. Translating it yields CASSYAPPGMRGGNTIYF.

The gene calls are TRBV5-1 and TRBJ2-7; D unclear. CDR3 length equals 14 residues. The V gene's germline CDR1 is SGHRS and CDR2 YFSETQ. V dropped 0 bases and J dropped 5 bases, with 12 bases sitting between them. In DNA, the CDR3 is TGCGCCAGCAGCTTGGACCTTAAGGACCACGAGCAGTACTTC. Protein sequence: CASSLDLKDHEQYF.

Worth noting for this clonotype: A read error may explain this, as a much larger clone is one base away. The gene calls are TRBV7-8 and TRBJ2-5, with 8 bases that match TRBD2. CDR1 is SGHVS, CDR2 FQNEAQ, per germline. Trimming at V came to 4 bases and at J to 5 bases, leaving 6 bases not matched to a gene. The length of the CDR3 is 14 residues. Here the CDR3 reads CASSSGTSVETQYF. CDR3 sequence (DNA): TGTGCCAGCAGCTCCGGGACTAGTGTTGAGACCCAGTACTTC.

V and J are TRBV10-3 and TRBJ2-5; TRBD1 matches 8 bases. The J call may be incorrect, as the DNA end agrees better with TRBJ2-1. The CDR3 length is 13 residues. CDR1 is ENHRY, CDR2 SYGVKD, per germline. The CDR3 sequence: CAINGQGTDEQFF. The DNA of the CDR3 is TGTGCCATCAACGGACAGGGTACCGATGAGCAGTTCTTC.

There are a few counts of this clonotype. The J gene is TRBJ1-2, the V gene TRBV19; D might be TRBD1 (5 bases). V lost 4 bases, J lost 4 bases, and 16 bases lay in between. There are 15 residues in the CDR3. Germline V gene sequence: CDR1 LNHDA, CDR2 SQIVND (reference sequence). CDR3: CASSRSRGAPYGYTF. The DNA for the CDR3 is TGTGCCAGTAGTAGGAGTAGAGGGGCTCCCTATGGCTACACCTTC.

A remark on this clonotype: Being one base from a much bigger clone, this may be a read error. This chain links TRBV5-8 with TRBJ2-7; D possibly matches TRBD1 or TRBD2 (5 bases each). The CDR3 loop spans 14 amino acids. Per germline, CDR1 SGHTS and CDR2 YDEGEE. Trimming took 2 bases from V and 6 from J, leaving 15 bases between them. The CDR3 region has the DNA TGTGCCAGCAGCTTCCGGGACGGCCCCTGCGAGCAGTACTTC. Residues: CASSFRDGPCEQYF.

This clonotype was recorded at least ten times. The rearrangement joins TRBV29-1 to TRBJ1-4; D is unresolved. In germline, CDR1 is SQVTM, CDR2 ANQGSEA. Between the trimmed V and J ends, which lost 6 bases and 6 bases, there was a span of 14 bases. The CDR3 is made up of 13 amino acids. The CDR3, as DNA: TGCAGCGTAGCGGGCCTCGGGGATGAAAAACTGTTTTTT. Encoded protein: CSVAGLGDEKLFF.

The chain recombines TRBV25-1 with TRBJ1-5, with 8 bases matching TRBD1. V lost 4 bases, J lost 5 bases, and 4 bases stayed unmatched. Germline assignment: CDR1 MGHDK and CDR2 SYGVNS. The CDR3 consists of 14 residues. The CDR3 is CASSVQDRDQPQHF. The DNA for the CDR3 is TGTGCCAGCAGTGTTCAGGACAGGGATCAGCCCCAGCATTTT. Complete variable domain (other parts from reference TRBV25-1 and TRBJ1-5): EADIYQTPRYLVIGTGKKITLECSQTMGHDKMYWYQQDPGMELHLIHYSYGVNSTEKGDLSSESTVSRIRTEHFPLTLESARPSHTSQYLCASSVQDRDQPQHFGDGTRLSIL.

This clonotype was detected ten times or more. This chain uses TRBV29-1 with TRBJ1-4; no firm D call. CDR1 and CDR2 (germline): SQVTM, ANQGSEA. With 7 bases removed from V and 3 bases from J, the gap between germline ends came to 12 bases. This CDR3 comprises 13 residues. CDR3 loop: CSAFTSPNEKLFF. Written as DNA, the CDR3 is TGCAGCGCATTCACCTCCCCTAATGAAAAACTGTTTTTT.

This clonotype has just a few counts. The chain uses TRBV7-9 and TRBJ1-6; D call uncertain. Germline CDR1 reads SEHNR; CDR2 reads FQNEAQ (reference sequence). The CDR3 has 14 amino acids. Between the trimmed V and J ends, which lost 3 bases and 7 bases, there was a span of 10 bases. In nucleotides, the CDR3 is TGTGCCAGCAGCTTGCGTACAAGGAATTCACCCCTCCACTTT. It codes for CASSLRTRNSPLHF.

A note on this clonotype: A read error may be the cause here, since a much bigger clone is one base away. J is TRBJ1-5 and V is TRBV7-2, with TRBD1 identical over 7 bases. Germline V gives CDR1 SGHTA, CDR2 FQGNSA. The CDR3 has 11 residues. CDR3 DNA sequence: TGTGCCACCGGGACAGATCAACCCCAGCATTTT. This codes for CATGTDQPQHF.

The gene calls are TRBV12-3 or TRBV12-4 and TRBJ2-7; D not certain. This CDR3 has 11 residues. V was pared by 5 bases and J by 6 bases, with 8 bases between. This chain's CDR3 is CASSVLSEQYF. The CDR3, as DNA: TGTGCCAGCAGTGTCCTTAGCGAGCAGTACTTC.